Presented here are 27 T cell receptor beta chains from one specimen sequenced in a study of pediatric ulcerative colitis. Rectal tissue came from one to two pinch biopsies taken at colonoscopy. Assay: immunoSEQ multiplex PCR; the TCRdb copy retains only in-frame clones and omits some. There are about 36,000 clones in the sample; about three quarters occur only once, and approximately 0.74% lies in the top ten. The sequenced sample consisted of gut tissue. The receptors were gathered from a boy younger than 18 with moderate ulcerative colitis.

The V and J genes are TRBV29-1 and TRBJ2-1; the D gene is possibly TRBD1 (7 bases). Germline assignment: CDR1 SQVTM and CDR2 ANQGSEA. This CDR3 has 16 residues. The V and J ends lost 2 bases and 10 bases respectively, with 24 bases between them. CDR3 sequence: CSVERTGEVREGEQFF. The DNA for the CDR3 is TGCAGCGTTGAAAGAACAGGGGAGGTTCGAGAGGGGGAGCAGTTCTTC.

J is TRBJ2-7 and V is TRBV10-2, with 12 bases identical to TRBD2. Trimming took 6 bases from V and 5 from J; bases not matched to a gene: 8. The CDR3 consists of 15 residues. The V gene's germline CDR1 is WSHSY and CDR2 SAAADI. CDR3 sequence: CASSETSGSPDEQYF. Here the CDR3 DNA reads TGCGCCAGCAGCGAGACTAGCGGGAGTCCCGACGAGCAGTACTTC.

The V and J genes are TRBV4-2 and TRBJ1-2; 10 positions match TRBD1. J lost 6 bases, V lost 0 bases, and 4 bases had no gene match. CDR3 length equals 15 residues. Germline V gene data show CDR1 as LGHNA and CDR2 as YNFKEQ. CDR3 sequence (DNA): TGTGCCAGCAGCCAAGACCGGGACAGGGGAAATGGCTACACCTTC. It translates to CASSQDRDRGNGYTF.

V gene TRBV10-3 combines with J gene TRBJ1-1; a weak D match, TRBD1 (6 bases). There are 14 residues in the CDR3. V dropped 5 bases and J dropped 8 bases, with 18 bases sitting between them. Germline V CDR1 and CDR2: ENHRY, SYGVKD. The CDR3 spells CAISSSPGAQEAFF. The CDR3 DNA is TGTGCCATCAGTTCGAGTCCGGGGGCCCAAGAAGCTTTCTTT.

This chain connects TRBV7-8 to TRBJ2-7; 9 nucleotides align to TRBD2. V lost 4 bases to trimming and J lost 3 bases; unmatched junction nucleotides: 7. This CDR3 has 15 residues. CDR1 is SGHVS and CDR2 is FQNEAQ in the germline V gene. The CDR3 DNA is TGTGCCAGCAGCTCTATAGCGGGAGAGAGCTACGAGCAGTACTTC. This translates into CASSSIAGESYEQYF. Looking up the rest from reference TRBV7-8 and TRBJ2-7 gives the full variable domain: GAGVSQSPRYKVAKRGQDVALRCDPISGHVSLFWYQQALGQGPEFLTYFQNEAQLDKSGLPSDRFFAERPEGSVSTLKIQRTQQEDSAVYLCASSSIAGESYEQYFGPGTRLTVT.

The sample holds one count of this clone. The chain recombines TRBV6-1 with TRBJ2-3, with no clear D. Trimming cost V 2 bases and J 0 bases, with 6 bases left between them. This CDR3 spans 14 amino acids. Germline CDR1 is MNHNS and CDR2 is SASEGT. The CDR3 protein is CASSESHSTDTQYF. The CDR3 DNA sequence: TGTGCCAGCAGTGAATCCCATAGCACAGATACGCAGTATTTT.

The rearrangement joins TRBV14 to TRBJ1-1; possibly TRBD1 for D (5 bases). This CDR3 region has 14 residues. Per the germline V gene, CDR1 is SGHDN and CDR2 is FVKESK. The V end was cut by 3 bases, the J end by 7 bases, with 15 bases between. The CDR3 bases are TGTGCCAGCAGCCACCGATTGACAGATGATGAAGCTTTCTTT. This translates into CASSHRLTDDEAFF.

The chain combines TRBV29-1 with TRBJ2-5, with TRBD2 identical over 8 bases. The CDR3 extends over 15 amino acids. Trimming removed 0 bases from V and 3 bases from J; junction bases left unmatched: 6. Germline CDR1 reads SQVTM; CDR2 reads ANQGSEA. The CDR3 bases are TGCAGCGTTGAAGATCTCGGGAGGGGGGAAGAGACCCAGTACTTC. Amino acids: CSVEDLGRGEETQYF.

This rearrangement joins TRBV7-2 to TRBJ2-5; TRBD1 is a possible D gene (5 bases). Germline-derived CDR1 and CDR2 are SGHTA and FQGNSA. The ends were cut back, 1 base at V and 6 bases at J, with 12 bases in the middle. The length of the CDR3 is 14 residues. This CDR3 reads CASSLEQGAQTQYF. In DNA form, the CDR3 reads TGTGCCAGCAGCTTAGAGCAGGGCGCCCAGACCCAGTACTTC.

The chain combines TRBV28 with TRBJ1-2; 10 bases are a match to TRBD1. Germline V gives CDR1 MDHEN, CDR2 SYDVKM. The CDR3 sequence is 16 residues long. With 3 bases clipped from V and 7 bases from J, the junction kept 11 bases outside the gene matches. The CDR3 reads CASSFWGDRGQGGYTF. For the CDR3, the DNA is TGTGCCAGCAGTTTTTGGGGAGACAGGGGGCAGGGTGGCTACACCTTC.

CDR3 region: CASTGGRELFF. In DNA, the CDR3 is TGTGCCAGTACGGGGGGTCGGGAGCTGTTTTTT. This rearrangement joins TRBV6-5 to TRBJ2-2; 7 bases map to TRBD2. CDR1 is MNHEY and CDR2 is SVGAGI in the germline V gene. With 9 bases clipped from V and 9 bases from J, the junction kept 4 bases outside the gene matches. The CDR3 is 11 residues long.

This chain links TRBV2 with TRBJ2-3; 10 nucleotides match TRBD2. CDR1 is SNHLY and CDR2 is FYNNEI in the germline V gene. With 6 bases clipped from V and 2 bases from J, the junction kept 11 bases outside the gene matches. This CDR3 is built from 17 residues. This CDR3 reads CASSARTSGHATDTQYF. In nucleotides, the CDR3 is TGTGCCAGCAGCGCTAGGACTAGCGGCCACGCCACAGATACGCAGTATTTT.

This clone was recorded only once. CDR3 coding DNA: TGTGCCAGCAGCCCAATTCCGGGACAGGTATACAATGAGCAGTTCTTC. Translating gives CASSPIPGQVYNEQFF. The chain carries TRBV7-3 and TRBJ2-1, with 8 bases lining up with TRBD1. The CDR3 covers 16 residues. CDR1 is SGHTA and CDR2 is FQGTGA in the germline V gene. V trimming: 5 bases; J trimming: 4 bases; junction bases outside the gene matches: 10.

This clone was seen just once. J is TRBJ1-2 and V is TRBV6-6; 7 nucleotides agree with TRBD1. CDR3 length equals 14 residues. The J segment lost 5 bases and the V segment lost 7 bases, leaving 10 bases of the junction unmatched. Germline V gene lookup returns CDR1 MNHNY and CDR2 SVGAGI (reference sequence). The CDR3 DNA is TGTGCCAGCACCTCCGGGACAGCTCAGTATGGCTACACCTTC. Protein sequence: CASTSGTAQYGYTF.

The V gene is TRBV4-3, the J gene TRBJ2-3, with D unresolved. The CDR3 is 15 amino acids. Trimming removed 2 bases from V and 1 base from J, with 10 bases in between. Per the germline V gene, CDR1 is LGHNA and CDR2 is YSLEER. CDR3 residues: CASSQIRGGTDTQYF. CDR3 nucleotides: TGCGCCAGCAGCCAAATTAGAGGCGGCACAGATACGCAGTATTTT.

The chain employs TRBV9 and TRBJ1-4; D possibly corresponds to TRBD1 (5 bases). The V end lost 2 bases, the J end lost 0 bases, and 20 bases lay between the germline ends. The germline CDR1 and CDR2 sequences are SGDLS and YYNGEE. This CDR3 is 19 amino acids long. The CDR3 nucleotides read TGTGCCAGCAGCGTCCAGCCTTTGAGGGACCCGGCAACTAATGAAAAACTGTTTTTT. It is translated as CASSVQPLRDPATNEKLFF.

The chain employs TRBV7-8 and TRBJ2-6, with 7 bases that match TRBD1. Germline CDR1 SGHVS, CDR2 FQNEAQ. V lost 6 bases, J lost 2 bases, and 13 bases stayed unmatched. This CDR3 spans 18 amino acids. The chain's CDR3 is CASRDQGGRETGANVLTF. The CDR3 DNA reads as TGTGCCAGCAGAGACCAAGGGGGCAGAGAGACTGGGGCCAACGTCCTGACTTTC.

The V and J genes are TRBV5-4 and TRBJ2-5; possibly TRBD1 or TRBD2 for D (5 bases each). CDR3 length: 15 amino acids. From germline, CDR1 is SGHNT and CDR2 YYREEE (reference sequence). Trimming removed 4 bases from V and 2 bases from J, with 15 bases in between. The CDR3 protein is CASSGAGTGQETQYF. CDR3 DNA: TGTGCCAGCAGCGGAGCAGGGACGGGGCAAGAGACCCAGTACTTC.

This clone was picked up one time. The rearrangement uses TRBV10-1 and TRBJ2-7, with a weak D call TRBD2 (6 bases). The length of the CDR3 is 17 residues. Trimming pared 10 bases from V and 0 bases from J, leaving 25 bases between. Per germline, CDR1 WNHNN and CDR2 SYGVQD (reference sequence). CDR3 in amino acids: CATPAGPRASDSYEQYF. In nucleotides, the CDR3 is TGCGCCACCCCCGCGGGCCCCAGGGCTAGCGACTCCTACGAGCAGTACTTC.

The chain uses TRBV28 and TRBJ1-2; possibly TRBD1 for D (6 bases). Germline lookup yields CDR1 MDHEN and CDR2 SYDVKM. V was clipped by 3 bases and J by 4 bases, with 12 bases between them. The CDR3 spans 14 residues. The CDR3 region is CASSLEGGSYGYTF. The DNA for the CDR3 is TGTGCCAGCAGTTTGGAGGGGGGGAGCTATGGCTACACCTTC.

There are a few counts of this clone. The V call is TRBV29-1, the J call TRBJ2-1; TRBD2 matches 9 bases. Germline V gene data show CDR1 as SQVTM and CDR2 as ANQGSEA. The V and J ends lost 4 bases and 4 bases, in that order; junction bases with no gene match: 11. This CDR3 contains 16 residues. For the CDR3, the DNA is TGCAGCGTTGGATTCTGGAGCGGGGGGCCTTACAATGAGCAGTTCTTC. Encoded protein: CSVGFWSGGPYNEQFF.

In DNA, the CDR3 is TGTGCCAGTAGCTTGACTACTGCGCCAGATACGCAGTATTTT. Residues: CASSLTTAPDTQYF. The genes are TRBV19 and TRBJ2-3, with a possible D match to TRBD2 (5 bases). The CDR3 consists of 14 residues. The V end was cut by 6 bases, the J end by 4 bases, with 14 bases between. The V gene's germline CDR1 is LNHDA and CDR2 SQIVND (reference sequence).

The rearrangement joins TRBV27 to TRBJ1-1; no reliable D call. The V gene's germline CDR1 is MNHEY and CDR2 SMNVEV (reference sequence). The CDR3 runs to 11 residues. V shed 7 bases and J shed 12 bases, with 15 bases lying between them. The CDR3 sequence: CASMKGIVTFF. The CDR3 DNA reads as TGTGCCAGCATGAAGGGTATCGTGACTTTCTTT.

This rearrangement joins TRBV10-3 to TRBJ2-7; possible D gene TRBD1, 6 bases. The V and J ends lost 4 bases and 4 bases respectively, with 8 bases between them. CDR1 is ENHRY and CDR2 is SYGVKD in the germline V gene. CDR3 length: 12 residues. The CDR3 here is CAISVQGYEQYF. DNA for the CDR3: TGTGCCATCAGTGTACAGGGATACGAGCAGTACTTC.

This sequence joins TRBV5-1 and TRBJ1-1; D ambiguous. V was trimmed by 0 bases and J by 4 bases, leaving 13 bases between them. Germline V gene sequence: CDR1 SGHRS, CDR2 YFSETQ. CDR3 size: 15 residues. CDR3 region: CASSLGPTVGTEAFF. CDR3 nucleotide sequence: TGCGCCAGCAGCTTGGGACCGACCGTGGGCACTGAAGCTTTCTTT.

This clone has just a few counts. The chain has TRBV28 and TRBJ1-1; 10 nucleotides align to TRBD1. This CDR3 has 14 amino acids. Germline loops: CDR1 MDHEN, CDR2 SYDVKM. Trimming removed 6 bases from V and 9 bases from J; junction bases left unmatched: 10. The chain's CDR3 is CASRTPGQGLQAFF. The CDR3 DNA reads as TGTGCCAGCAGGACACCGGGACAGGGGTTACAAGCTTTCTTT.

Only one count was recorded for this clone. The V gene is TRBV19, the J gene TRBJ1-2; the D gene is possibly TRBD1 (6 bases). CDR1 and CDR2 from the germline V gene are LNHDA and SQIVND (reference sequence). This CDR3 has 14 amino acids. V was trimmed by 3 bases and J by 3 bases, leaving 11 bases between them. The CDR3 loop reads CASSMQRGHYGYTF. The CDR3 bases are TGTGCCAGTAGTATGCAGCGGGGGCACTATGGCTACACCTTC.